Following are 7 T cell receptor beta chains from one sample sequenced in a study of T cells in Graves' hyperthyroidism and ophthalmopathy. Authors of the study amplified TCR beta CDR3 regions from RNA transcripts. HTBI primers were employed in a first-round RT-PCR of the TCR CDR3. TCRdb recomputed calls from the multiplex PCR reads with MiXCR, one row per CDR3 protein. The sample lists 500,000 to 600,000 distinct CDR3 sequences, 16% seen once, with roughly 18% in the top ten. The specimen was blood. These receptors came from a woman between 18 and 29 years old with Graves' hyperthyroidism.

At least ten counts were recorded for this clonotype. The genes are TRBV4-3 and TRBJ1-1, with no clear D. Trimming took 4 bases from V and 5 from J, leaving 17 bases between them. Germline lookup yields CDR1 LGHNA and CDR2 YSLEER. This CDR3 comprises 15 residues. CDR3 sequence (DNA): TGCGCCAGCAGCCTAACATTGGCCACCTGGACTGAAGCTTTCTTT. This encodes CASSLTLATWTEAFF.

There are many counts of this clonotype. V is TRBV12-3 or TRBV12-4 and J is TRBJ2-6; D remains unclear. V lost 2 bases and J 2 bases, leaving 7 bases between the germline ends. This CDR3 is built from 15 residues. CDR3 sequence (DNA): TGTGCCAGCAGTTTAAGGTACCCTGGGGCCAACGTCCTGACTTTC. Residues: CASSLRYPGANVLTF.

This chain uses TRBV10-3 with TRBJ2-5; 9 bases are a match to TRBD2. V lost 2 bases and J lost 1; bases outside the gene matches: 5. The germline V gene encodes CDR1 ENHRY and CDR2 SYGVKD. This CDR3 has 16 amino acids. CDR3 loop: CAISEPGTSIQETQYF. CDR3 DNA: TGTGCCATCAGTGAGCCCGGGACTAGCATCCAAGAGACCCAGTACTTC.

This clonotype was observed many times. V gene TRBV20-1 combines with J gene TRBJ2-7; 9 bases map to TRBD2. V was pared by 5 bases and J by 8 bases, with 13 bases of the junction left unmatched. The V gene's germline CDR1 is DFQATT and CDR2 SNEGSKA (reference sequence). The CDR3 loop spans 14 amino acids. DNA for the CDR3: TGCAGTGCTGGCCCCCTAGCGGGGCTTGTCAAGCAGTACTTC. Amino acid sequence: CSAGPLAGLVKQYF.

The chain employs TRBV12-3 or TRBV12-4 and TRBJ1-1, with D possibly matching TRBD1 (6 bases). V was clipped by 10 bases and J by 3 bases, with 9 bases between them. CDR3 length: 11 amino acids. In DNA form, the CDR3 reads TGTGCCACAAACAGGGACACTGAAGCTTTCTTT. Translated: CATNRDTEAFF.

This clonotype was detected many times. This chain connects TRBV20-1 to TRBJ2-5; TRBD1 matches at 8 bases. Germline CDR1 is DFQATT and CDR2 is SNEGSKA (reference sequence). There are 14 residues in the CDR3. V shed 3 bases, J shed 1 base, and the junction held 4 bases outside the gene matches. The CDR3 here is CSARDRDSQETQYF. The CDR3 DNA sequence: TGCAGTGCTAGGGACAGGGACTCCCAAGAGACCCAGTACTTC.

This clonotype was seen many times. The chain has TRBV7-2 and TRBJ1-2; D call uncertain. Germline CDR1 is SGHTA and CDR2 is FQGNSA. V lost 5 bases and J lost 3, with 13 bases in between. The CDR3 loop spans 14 amino acids. CDR3 nucleotide sequence: TGTGCCAGCAGCCGAGGACGGCCTTACTATGGCTACACCTTC. Protein: CASSRGRPYYGYTF.